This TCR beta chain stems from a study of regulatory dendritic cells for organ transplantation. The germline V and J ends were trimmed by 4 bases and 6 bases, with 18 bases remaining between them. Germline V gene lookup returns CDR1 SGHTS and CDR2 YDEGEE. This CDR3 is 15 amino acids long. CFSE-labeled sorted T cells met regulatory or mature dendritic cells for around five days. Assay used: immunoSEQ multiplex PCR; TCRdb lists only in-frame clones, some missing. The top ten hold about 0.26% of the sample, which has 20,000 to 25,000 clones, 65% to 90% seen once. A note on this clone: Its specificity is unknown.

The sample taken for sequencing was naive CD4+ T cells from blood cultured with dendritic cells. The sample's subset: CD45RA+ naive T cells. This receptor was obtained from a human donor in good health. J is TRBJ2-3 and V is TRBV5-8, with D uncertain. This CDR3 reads CASSQDGTPTDTQYF. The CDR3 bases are TGTGCCAGCAGCCAAGATGGAACTCCAACGGATACGCAGTATTTT.